Listed below are T cell receptor beta chains from one sample, sequenced in a study of T-cell memory formation after mild COVID-19. TCRdb re-analysed the 5' RACE reads in MiXCR, keeping a single row per CDR3 protein. The data hold a few hundred thousand distinct CDR3 sequences, with roughly 13% observed a single time. Material for sequencing was PBMCs or a T cell subset sorted from them (not recorded which). The origin of the receptors is a man aged 18 to 35 who had mild COVID-19 (a few samples of this study predate the infection). Cell type and time point are not known. The CDR3 runs from the conserved cysteine through the conserved F or W. The D gene is left open where the match is weak. Size is omitted from some rows. Given values are once, few, many or a class for expanded clones.

D gene: TRBD1; V gene: TRBV18; clone size: .; J gene: TRBJ2-7; CDR3 protein: CASSPSYRGTFYEQYF; CDR3 DNA: TGTGCCAGCTCACCAAGTTACAGGGGGACCTTTTACGAGCAGTACTTC
D gene: .; V gene: TRBV29-1; clone size: few; J gene: TRBJ1-1; CDR3 protein: CSVPRRGGRTEAFF; CDR3 DNA: TGCAGCGTTCCGAGGCGGGGGGGAAGGACTGAAGCTTTCTTT
D gene: .; V gene: TRBV13; clone size: few; J gene: TRBJ1-2; CDR3 protein: CASNRDNYGYTF; CDR3 DNA: TGTGCCAGCAACCGCGATAACTATGGCTACACCTTC
D gene: .; V gene: TRBV9; clone size: few; J gene: TRBJ1-1; CDR3 protein: CASSDPSTEAFF; CDR3 DNA: TGTGCCAGCAGCGATCCGAGCACTGAAGCTTTCTTT
D gene: .; V gene: TRBV2; clone size: many; J gene: TRBJ1-6; CDR3 protein: CASSESGQYNSPLHF; CDR3 DNA: TGTGCCAGCAGTGAATCTGGCCAGTATAATTCACCCCTCCACTTT
D gene: .; V gene: TRBV5-5; clone size: .; J gene: TRBJ1-5; CDR3 protein: CASSLWGPGSNQPQHF; CDR3 DNA: TGTGCCAGCAGCCTTTGGGGGCCGGGAAGCAATCAGCCCCAGCATTTT
D gene: TRBD1; V gene: TRBV5-1; clone size: .; J gene: TRBJ2-7; CDR3 protein: CASSPGTGKLHYEQYF; CDR3 DNA: TGCGCCAGCAGCCCCGGGACAGGCAAACTCCACTACGAGCAGTACTTC
D gene: TRBD1; V gene: TRBV20-1; clone size: few; J gene: TRBJ2-7; CDR3 protein: CSATLQGNEQYF; CDR3 DNA: TGCAGTGCTACGTTACAGGGGAACGAGCAGTACTTC
D gene: TRBD2; V gene: TRBV18; clone size: few; J gene: TRBJ2-5; CDR3 protein: CASSPSAGATWYSETQYF; CDR3 DNA: TGTGCCAGCTCACCATCAGCGGGGGCCACCTGGTATAGTGAGACCCAGTACTTC
D gene: .; V gene: TRBV5-1; clone size: many; J gene: TRBJ2-3; CDR3 protein: CASSSLQGPSDTQYF; CDR3 DNA: TGCGCCAGCAGCTCCTTACAGGGACCCTCAGATACGCAGTATTTT
D gene: .; V gene: TRBV5-5; clone size: .; J gene: TRBJ1-2; CDR3 protein: CASSRVTDHGYTF; CDR3 DNA: TGTGCCAGCAGCCGCGTAACAGATCATGGCTACACCTTC
D gene: TRBD1; V gene: TRBV5-1; clone size: .; J gene: TRBJ2-3; CDR3 protein: CASSVQGTDTQYF; CDR3 DNA: TGCGCCAGCAGCGTACAGGGGACAGATACGCAGTATTTT
D gene: TRBD2; V gene: TRBV12-3/TRBV12-4; clone size: .; J gene: TRBJ2-4; CDR3 protein: CASSLLFRHGLAGAPLAKNIQYF; CDR3 DNA: TGTGCCAGCAGTTTACTTTTTCGTCACGGACTAGCGGGGGCACCCCTAGCCAAAAACATTCAGTACTTC
D gene: TRBD2; V gene: TRBV20-1; clone size: many; J gene: TRBJ2-3; CDR3 protein: CSAGVGGASTDTQYF; CDR3 DNA: TGCAGTGCTGGTGTCGGGGGGGCTAGCACAGATACGCAGTATTTT
D gene: .; V gene: TRBV29-1; clone size: few; J gene: TRBJ2-5; CDR3 protein: CSVTRDLGTETQYF; CDR3 DNA: TGCAGCGTCACAAGGGACCTCGGGACCGAGACCCAGTACTTC
D gene: TRBD2; V gene: TRBV7-3; clone size: few; J gene: TRBJ2-1; CDR3 protein: CASSSGGLAGYNEQFF; CDR3 DNA: TGTGCCAGCAGTTCAGGGGGACTAGCGGGGTACAATGAGCAGTTCTTC
D gene: .; V gene: TRBV6-5; clone size: once; J gene: TRBJ1-1; CDR3 protein: CASSYSRNRETEAFF; CDR3 DNA: TGTGCCAGCAGTTACTCCCGAAACAGGGAAACTGAAGCTTTCTTT
D gene: .; V gene: TRBV27; clone size: .; J gene: TRBJ1-1; CDR3 protein: CGSRRLGMNTEAFF; CDR3 DNA: TGTGGGAGCCGGAGATTAGGCATGAACACTGAAGCTTTCTTT
D gene: .; V gene: TRBV4-1; clone size: few; J gene: TRBJ1-5; CDR3 protein: CASSQDVFTVNQPQHF; CDR3 DNA: TGCGCCAGCAGCCAAGATGTGTTTACAGTCAATCAGCCCCAGCATTTT
D gene: .; V gene: TRBV27; clone size: few; J gene: TRBJ2-2; CDR3 protein: CASGPLTGELFF; CDR3 DNA: TGTGCCAGCGGCCCTTTGACCGGGGAGCTGTTTTTT
D gene: .; V gene: TRBV5-1; clone size: few; J gene: TRBJ2-5; CDR3 protein: CASSPRYDGIETQYF; CDR3 DNA: TGCGCCAGCAGCCCGAGATATGACGGGATAGAGACCCAGTACTTC
D gene: TRBD2; V gene: TRBV7-2; clone size: many; J gene: TRBJ2-5; CDR3 protein: CASSSGLALETQYF; CDR3 DNA: TGTGCCAGCAGCTCGGGACTAGCGTTAGAGACCCAGTACTTC
D gene: .; V gene: TRBV12-3/TRBV12-4; clone size: few; J gene: TRBJ1-4; CDR3 protein: CASSLGRGNEKLFF; CDR3 DNA: TGTGCCAGCAGTTTAGGCAGGGGTAATGAAAAACTGTTTTTT
D gene: TRBD2; V gene: TRBV9; clone size: .; J gene: TRBJ2-2; CDR3 protein: CASTVGGDQTGELFF; CDR3 DNA: TGTGCCAGCACCGTCGGGGGGGACCAGACAGGGGAGCTGTTTTTT
D gene: .; V gene: TRBV5-1; clone size: .; J gene: TRBJ2-7; CDR3 protein: CASSLVGRGNYEQYF; CDR3 DNA: TGCGCCAGCAGCTTGGTGGGTCGGGGGAACTACGAGCAGTACTTC
D gene: TRBD2; V gene: TRBV6-6; clone size: .; J gene: TRBJ2-5; CDR3 protein: CASSYEASGRETQYF; CDR3 DNA: TGTGCCAGCAGTTACGAGGCTAGCGGAAGAGAGACCCAGTACTTC
D gene: .; V gene: TRBV4-3; clone size: .; J gene: TRBJ2-1; CDR3 protein: CASSQAVAEGGKNEQFF; CDR3 DNA: TGCGCCAGCAGCCAAGCCGTGGCGGAGGGAGGAAAGAATGAGCAGTTCTTC
D gene: .; V gene: TRBV29-1; clone size: .; J gene: TRBJ1-1; CDR3 protein: CSAWFPGEAFF; CDR3 DNA: TGCAGCGCCTGGTTCCCGGGGGAGGCTTTCTTT
D gene: .; V gene: TRBV7-3; clone size: once; J gene: TRBJ2-2; CDR3 protein: CASRPSAGYGELFF; CDR3 DNA: TGTGCCAGCAGGCCCAGCGCTGGGTATGGGGAGCTGTTTTTT
D gene: TRBD1; V gene: TRBV20-1; clone size: .; J gene: TRBJ1-4; CDR3 protein: CSARQGAREKLFF; CDR3 DNA: TGCAGTGCTAGACAGGGGGCGCGAGAAAAACTGTTTTTT
D gene: .; V gene: TRBV7-2; clone size: .; J gene: TRBJ2-5; CDR3 protein: CASSTSGGGETQYF; CDR3 DNA: TGTGCCAGCAGCACATCCGGGGGCGGGGAGACCCAGTACTTC
D gene: .; V gene: TRBV9; clone size: many; J gene: TRBJ1-5; CDR3 protein: CASSVALSPVNQPQHF; CDR3 DNA: TGTGCCAGCAGCGTAGCTCTCAGCCCAGTCAATCAGCCCCAGCATTTT
D gene: TRBD2; V gene: TRBV7-8; clone size: few; J gene: TRBJ2-5; CDR3 protein: CASRSRPGLAGGRQETQYF; CDR3 DNA: TGTGCCAGCAGGAGTAGACCGGGACTAGCGGGGGGACGCCAAGAGACCCAGTACTTC